Shown below are 26 T cell receptor beta chains from a single sample sequenced in a study of OX40 agonist ivuxolimab in advanced cancers. Method: immunoSEQ multiplex PCR; TCRdb's copy keeps in-frame clones and lacks some. The table includes roughly 93,000 clones, about 80% detected once. The material was CD4+ or CD8+ T cells sorted from blood, obtained in a trial of the OX40 agonist ivuxolimab. Receptor source: an adult with an advanced solid tumor such as melanoma, head and neck, liver or kidney cancer.

The chain recombines TRBV7-8 with TRBJ1-4; no definite D call. This CDR3 contains 14 residues. The V and J ends lost 3 bases and 2 bases respectively, with 7 bases between them. Germline V gives CDR1 SGHVS, CDR2 FQNEAQ. This CDR3 reads CASSFRGTNEKLFF. The CDR3 DNA reads TGTGCCAGCAGCTTTCGGGGTACTAATGAAAAACTGTTTTTT.

This clone has a single count. V gene TRBV7-2 combines with J gene TRBJ2-4; D remains ambiguous. CDR1 is SGHTA, CDR2 FQGNSA, per germline. Trimming removed 5 bases at V and 0 bases at J, with 11 bases between. This CDR3 is 15 amino acids long. DNA of the CDR3: TGTGCCAGCAGCCCGAAAGCGATAGCCAAAAACATTCAGTACTTC. Translating it yields CASSPKAIAKNIQYF.

This clone was detected only a few times. The rearrangement uses TRBV6-5 and TRBJ1-2; 8 bases are a match to TRBD1. CDR1 is MNHEY, CDR2 SVGAGI, per germline. The trim removed 6 bases at V and 4 bases at J, leaving 4 bases unmatched. The CDR3 has 13 residues. The CDR3 here is CASRPGQGYGYTF. Here the CDR3 DNA reads TGTGCCAGCAGGCCTGGACAGGGCTATGGCTACACCTTC.

The chain links TRBV5-4 to TRBJ1-1, with 7 bases aligning to TRBD1. The CDR3 has 15 residues. Germline loops: CDR1 SGHNT, CDR2 YYREEE (reference sequence). Unmatched junction bases numbered 11, after V lost 5 bases and J lost 4 bases. The CDR3 DNA reads as TGTGCCAGCAGTTTAGACAGGGCCGTCTCCACTGAAGCTTTCTTT. This gives the protein CASSLDRAVSTEAFF. Together with reference TRBV5-4 and TRBJ1-1, the CDR3 gives the full variable domain: ETGVTQSPTHLIKTRGQQVTLRCSSQSGHNTVSWYQQALGQGPQFIFQYYREEENGRGNFPPRFSGLQFPNYSSELNVNALELDDSALYLCASSLDRAVSTEAFFGQGTRLTVV.

This sequence joins TRBV30 and TRBJ2-2; 7 bases are a match to TRBD1. The CDR3 length is 12 residues. Losses at the gene ends were 4 bases for V and 10 bases for J; bases not matched to a gene: 6. CDR1 is GTSNPN and CDR2 is SVGIG in the germline V gene (reference sequence). In DNA, the CDR3 is TGTGCCTGGACGGCAGGGGGTCCGGAGCTGTTTTTT. It codes for CAWTAGGPELFF.

The chain joins TRBV29-1 to TRBJ1-2; D possibly corresponds to TRBD1 (5 bases). The CDR3 is made up of 13 amino acids. V lost 7 bases and J lost 6, with 18 bases in between. Germline V gives CDR1 SQVTM, CDR2 ANQGSEA. The CDR3 DNA follows: TGCAGCGCGGCAACGGATCGGGGGGATGGCTACACCTTC. Its protein product is CSAATDRGDGYTF.

The chain is built from TRBV4-2 and TRBJ2-3, with 8 bases that match TRBD2. The V gene's germline CDR1 is LGHNA and CDR2 YNFKEQ. The CDR3 covers 17 residues. V lost 2 bases to trimming and J lost 3 bases; unmatched junction nucleotides: 10. The CDR3 nucleotides read TGTGCCAGCAGCCAAAAAGGGACGGGGGGGACGACAGATACGCAGTATTTT. This codes for CASSQKGTGGTTDTQYF.

The chain couples TRBV7-9 to TRBJ2-7, with 9 positions matching TRBD2. CDR3 length: 16 residues. J gave up 3 bases and V 2 bases, and 8 bases lay outside the gene matches. Per germline, CDR1 SEHNR and CDR2 FQNEAQ (reference sequence). The chain's CDR3 is CASSLPPGTSSYEQYF. DNA for the CDR3: TGTGCCAGCAGCTTACCCCCTGGGACTAGCAGCTACGAGCAGTACTTC.

V usage is TRBV12-5 and J usage is TRBJ1-3; tentatively, D is TRBD1 (5 bases). In germline, CDR1 is LGHNT, CDR2 FRNRAP. The CDR3 runs 14 residues. The V and J ends lost 3 bases and 2 bases respectively, with 8 bases between them. CDR3 bases: TGTGCTAGTGGTTTAGGGGAGGCTGGAAACACCATATATTTT. As protein: CASGLGEAGNTIYF.

The chain combines TRBV11-3 with TRBJ1-2; D ambiguous. CDR3 length: 14 residues. V shed 1 base and J shed 4 bases, with 10 bases lying between them. Germline CDR1 and CDR2: SGHNT and YENEEA. The CDR3 spells CASSLGPGGYGYTF. CDR3 in DNA: TGTGCCAGCAGCTTAGGCCCGGGCGGCTATGGCTACACCTTC.

The V gene is TRBV18, the J gene TRBJ1-1; D is uncertain. The CDR3 has 10 amino acids. Germline-derived CDR1 and CDR2 are KGHSH and LQKENI. Trimming removed 7 bases at V and 9 bases at J, with 9 bases between. Here the CDR3 DNA reads TGTGCCAGCTTCGACCTGAAAGCTTTCTTT. Protein: CASFDLKAFF.

CDR3 sequence: CATREGIHGTDTQYF. CDR3 DNA: TGTGCCACCAGAGAGGGTATTCACGGGACAGATACGCAGTATTTT. The V and J genes are TRBV15 and TRBJ2-3, with D perhaps TRBD2 (5 bases). The CDR3 totals 15 residues. Looked up from germline, CDR1 is LNHNV and CDR2 is YYDKDF (reference sequence). V was trimmed by 6 bases and J by 3 bases, leaving 16 bases between them.

The rearrangement joins TRBV6-5 to TRBJ1-1; the D is unclear. The CDR3 length is 15 residues. Germline CDR1 is MNHEY and CDR2 is SVGAGI. The V and J ends lost 0 bases and 1 base respectively, with 9 bases between them. The CDR3 sequence: CASSYSTVKNTEAFF. For the CDR3, the DNA is TGTGCCAGCAGTTACTCGACGGTGAAGAACACTGAAGCTTTCTTT.

In its sample, this clone was seen once. The chain is built from TRBV27 and TRBJ2-1; 9 bases align to TRBD1. V dropped 8 bases and J dropped 2; count of bases not matched to a gene: 10. This CDR3 spans 16 amino acids. Germline CDR1 and CDR2: MNHEY and SMNVEV (reference sequence). CDR3 coding DNA: TGTGCCAGCGGATCAGGGACAGGGAGGACCTACAATGAGCAGTTCTTC. Translated, it gives CASGSGTGRTYNEQFF.

This chain uses TRBV20-1 with TRBJ1-1; D is unclear. From germline, CDR1 is DFQATT and CDR2 SNEGSKA (reference sequence). V lost 2 bases and J 5 bases, leaving 6 bases between the germline ends. This CDR3 has 11 amino acids. DNA of the CDR3: TGCAGTGCTAGACCAGGAACTGAAGCTTTCTTT. This sequence encodes CSARPGTEAFF.

The chain uses TRBV18 and TRBJ2-3; 7 bases agree with TRBD1. CDR1 is KGHSH, CDR2 LQKENI, per germline. Trimming cost V 5 bases and J 0 bases; bases outside gene matches: 2. The CDR3 totals 14 residues. The CDR3 DNA reads TGTGCCAGCTCAGGGGACAGTAGCACAGATACGCAGTATTTT. Encoded protein: CASSGDSSTDTQYF.

This clone was observed a handful of times. The chain is built from TRBV7-9 and TRBJ1-3; a possible D gene is TRBD1 (5 bases). Germline V gives CDR1 SEHNR, CDR2 FQNEAQ (reference sequence). The V end lost 1 base, the J end lost 0 bases, and 19 bases lay between the germline ends. This CDR3 has 19 amino acids. The CDR3 DNA reads as TGTGCCAGCAGCTTAGATTCGTTCAGGGCACGAAGCTCTGGAAACACCATATATTTT. It yields the protein CASSLDSFRARSSGNTIYF.

The V and J genes are TRBV13 and TRBJ2-7, with D perhaps given as TRBD1 or TRBD2 (7 bases each). This CDR3 has 15 amino acids. The germline V gene encodes CDR1 PRHDT and CDR2 FYEKMQ (reference sequence). V shed 4 bases and J shed 7 bases, with 20 bases lying between them. The CDR3 DNA is TGTGCCAGCAGCTCGCCCGGGGAGGGGGCCGGTGAGCAGTACTTC. It is translated as CASSSPGEGAGEQYF.

The V call is TRBV5-1, the J call TRBJ2-5, with 13 nucleotides matching TRBD2. The J segment lost 6 bases and the V segment lost 4 bases, leaving 3 bases of the junction unmatched. The CDR3 contains 14 residues. Germline values: CDR1 SGHRS, CDR2 YFSETQ. The CDR3 loop reads CASSKGLAGQTQYF. CDR3 DNA sequence: TGCGCCAGCAGCAAGGGACTAGCGGGACAGACCCAGTACTTC.

The chain combines TRBV7-9 with TRBJ2-2, with D tentatively TRBD2 (6 bases). Trimming removed 1 base from V and 0 bases from J, with 9 bases in between. Per germline, CDR1 SEHNR and CDR2 FQNEAQ (reference sequence). CDR3 length: 16 residues. CDR3 DNA: TGTGCCAGCAGCTTAGTGGGGGGTGCGAACACCGGGGAGCTGTTTTTT. Protein sequence: CASSLVGGANTGELFF.

The chain recombines TRBV2 with TRBJ2-7; 8 bases map to TRBD1. Germline-derived CDR1 and CDR2 are SNHLY and FYNNEI. This CDR3 comprises 14 residues. V lost 6 bases, J lost 0 bases, and 4 bases stayed unmatched. The CDR3 here is CASRGTGSSYEQYF. The CDR3 DNA reads as TGTGCCAGCAGGGGGACAGGTAGCTCCTACGAGCAGTACTTC.

This sequence joins TRBV7-2 and TRBJ2-7; the D gene is possibly TRBD2 (6 bases). The germline V gene has CDR1 SGHTA and CDR2 FQGNSA. This CDR3 comprises 15 residues. The V and J ends lost 5 bases and 3 bases respectively, with 17 bases between them. The DNA for the CDR3 is TGTGCCAGCAGCCCATACGGCCAGCGGGTCTACGAGCAGTACTTC. The encoded protein is CASSPYGQRVYEQYF.

On this clone: Germline and junction disagree at one end, which may indicate a read error. This chain links TRBV7-9 with TRBJ1-1; D is uncertain. Germline loops: CDR1 SEHNR, CDR2 FQNEAQ (reference sequence). The CDR3 length is 13 residues. This chain's CDR3 is CASSLGFYAEAFF. For the CDR3, the DNA is TGTGCCAGCAGTTTAGGGTTCTACGCTGAAGCTTTCTTT.

This clone rates as medium-sized. The rearrangement links TRBV7-9 to TRBJ1-5, with D perhaps matching TRBD1 (6 bases). This CDR3 contains 15 residues. The germline V gene encodes CDR1 SEHNR and CDR2 FQNEAQ (reference sequence). The V gene lost 1 base and the J gene lost 1 base, with 8 bases spanning the gap. The chain's CDR3 is CASSLGDTSNQPQHF. The CDR3 DNA sequence: TGTGCCAGCAGCTTAGGGGACACAAGCAATCAGCCCCAGCATTTT.

The genes are TRBV18 and TRBJ2-5, with a possible D match to TRBD2 (6 bases). V lost 0 bases and J 4 bases, leaving 12 bases between the germline ends. The CDR3 is 15 amino acids. Germline CDR1 KGHSH, CDR2 LQKENI. CDR3 residues: CASSPPSGAGETQYF. The CDR3 nucleotides read TGTGCCAGCTCACCACCGTCGGGAGCCGGAGAGACCCAGTACTTC.

The V gene is TRBV6-6, the J gene TRBJ2-1, with 11 positions matching TRBD2. There are 15 residues in the CDR3. The V gene end was trimmed by 6 bases and the J gene end by 4 bases; junction bases not matched to a gene: 5. From germline, CDR1 is MNHNY and CDR2 SVGAGI (reference sequence). The DNA for the CDR3 is TGTGCCAGCAGGTTCGGGACTAGCGGTTACAATGAGCAGTTCTTC. This translates into CASRFGTSGYNEQFF.